The text below deals with one TCR beta chain. The data originate from a study of cytotoxic CD8 clonotypes in ibrutinib-treated CLL. Libraries were prepared by immunoSEQ multiplex PCR; TCRdb keeps only in-frame clonotypes and omits some of them. The sample shows 330,000 or so clones, under 70% of them seen only once. The germline CDR1 and CDR2 sequences are MNHEY and SVGAGI. Trimming left V 2 bases short and J 8 bases short, with 15 bases between. The CDR3 has 14 residues. Material: PBMCs, obtained after 36 months of ibrutinib treatment. V usage is TRBV6-5 and J usage is TRBJ1-2; D may be TRBD1 (5 bases). The clonotype originates from a human donor with chronic lymphocytic leukemia. The CDR3 loop reads CASSYERQSGGYTF. CDR3 DNA: TGTGCCAGCAGTTACGAGCGACAGTCGGGGGGCTACACCTTC.